Below, 28 T cell receptor beta chains from the same sample are listed, as sequenced in a study of T cell responses to AZD1222 COVID-19 vaccine. The table came from immunoSEQ multiplex PCR; TCRdb's copy has only in-frame clones and leaves some out. The table records approximately 160,000 clones, around nine tenths of them present only once. The sequencing here drew on peripheral blood, taken on day 0 of AZD1222 vaccination. These receptors all stem from an adult in good health.

The count of this clone is one. J is TRBJ1-5 and V is TRBV27, with D unresolved. CDR3 length: 14 residues. V was clipped by 6 bases and J by 7 bases, with 16 bases between them. Germline V gives CDR1 MNHEY, CDR2 SMNVEV (reference sequence). CDR3 amino acids: CASRQGNHQQPQHF. The CDR3 DNA follows: TGTGCCAGCAGGCAAGGAAACCACCAGCAGCCCCAGCATTTT.

The gene calls are TRBV19 and TRBJ2-1, with TRBD2 as a possible D gene (6 bases). Trimming shortened V by 3 bases and J by 9 bases, and 12 bases separated the two germline ends. The germline V gene encodes CDR1 LNHDA and CDR2 SQIVND (reference sequence). The length of the CDR3 is 13 residues. DNA for the CDR3: TGTGCCAGTAGTATGGCTAGCGCGGGTGAGCAGTTCTTC. Residues: CASSMASAGEQFF. The whole variable domain, remainder taken from reference TRBV19 and TRBJ2-1, is DGGITQSPKYLFRKEGQNVTLSCEQNLNHDAMYWYRQDPGQGLRLIYYSQIVNDFQKGDIAEGYSVSREKKESFPLTVTSAQKNPTAFYLCASSMASAGEQFFGPGTRLTVL.

This chain uses TRBV5-5 with TRBJ1-6; D not certain. Germline CDR1 reads SGHKS; CDR2 reads YYEKEE (reference sequence). This CDR3 region has 14 residues. V shed 4 bases and J shed 5 bases, with 10 bases lying between them. This CDR3 is CASSTHNNNSPLHF. In nucleotides, the CDR3 is TGTGCCAGCAGCACCCATAATAATAATTCACCCCTCCACTTT.

V and J are TRBV4-1 and TRBJ2-4; possible D gene TRBD2, 5 bases. The germline CDR1 and CDR2 sequences are MGHRA and YSYEKL. The V end lost 4 bases, the J end lost 8 bases, and 15 bases lay between the germline ends. The CDR3 extends over 14 amino acids. DNA of the CDR3: TGCGCCAGCAGCCCCGGCGAGTTGGGAGACATTCAGTACTTC. Translating it yields CASSPGELGDIQYF.

Concerning this clone: The same CDR3 arises from other DNA sequences in this sample as well. The gene calls are TRBV2 and TRBJ1-1, with TRBD1 as a possible D gene (5 bases). Germline loops: CDR1 SNHLY, CDR2 FYNNEI. Trimming removed 6 bases at V and 0 bases at J, with 8 bases between. This CDR3 comprises 13 residues. CDR3 sequence: CASRLTVNTEAFF. The CDR3 nucleotides read TGTGCCAGCAGACTGACAGTGAACACTGAAGCTTTCTTT.

The chain has TRBV5-6 and TRBJ2-7, with D perhaps assigned TRBD1 or TRBD2 (6 bases each). The length of the CDR3 is 14 residues. Looked up from germline, CDR1 is SGHDT and CDR2 is YYEEEE. V lost 8 bases to trimming and J lost 3 bases, with 18 bases between them. Here the CDR3 reads CARGGKQGHYEQYF. CDR3 coding DNA: TGTGCCAGGGGAGGAAAACAGGGCCACTACGAGCAGTACTTC. Drawing the rest from reference TRBV5-6 and TRBJ2-7, the complete variable domain is DAGVTQSPTHLIKTRGQQVTLRCSPKSGHDTVSWYQQALGQGPQFIFQYYEEEERQRGNFPDRFSGHQFPNYSSELNVNALLLGDSALYLCARGGKQGHYEQYFGPGTRLTVT.

This chain's CDR3 is CASRGGYGPYEQYF. The CDR3 DNA is TGTGCCAGTCGGGGCGGATACGGTCCCTACGAGCAGTACTTC. The rearrangement links TRBV19 to TRBJ2-7; possibly TRBD1 or TRBD2 for D (5 bases each). Germline V gene lookup returns CDR1 LNHDA and CDR2 SQIVND (reference sequence). Trimming removed 8 bases at V and 2 bases at J, with 16 bases between. The CDR3 length is 14 residues.

The CDR3 loop is CASSQEAIYRGRPYNEQFF. The CDR3 bases are TGCGCCAGCAGCCAAGAAGCGATTTATCGCGGGAGACCCTACAATGAGCAGTTCTTC. The chain has TRBV4-3 and TRBJ2-1; TRBD2 matches 7 bases. The CDR3 extends over 19 amino acids. Germline-derived CDR1 and CDR2 are LGHNA and YSLEER. V trimming: 0 bases; J trimming: 2 bases; junction bases outside the gene matches: 13.

The CDR3 is CASSSQGATSGNTIYF. The CDR3 DNA is TGCGCCAGCAGCTCTCAGGGGGCCACCTCTGGAAACACCATATATTTT. This chain uses TRBV5-1 with TRBJ1-3; 8 bases align to TRBD1. The CDR3 sequence is 16 residues long. Germline values: CDR1 SGHRS, CDR2 YFSETQ. Trimming at V came to 3 bases and at J to 0 bases, leaving 5 bases not matched to a gene.

The chain employs TRBV7-2 and TRBJ1-2; 8 bases match TRBD1. CDR3 length equals 13 residues. J gave up 7 bases and V 5 bases, and 6 bases lay outside the gene matches. CDR1 and CDR2 (germline): SGHTA, FQGNSA. The CDR3 nucleotides are TGTGCCAGCAGCCACTCCCAGGGGGCTGGCTACACCTTC. The encoded protein is CASSHSQGAGYTF.

This clone showed up just once. Other nucleotide sequences in the sample specify the same CDR3. The V call is TRBV30, the J call TRBJ2-3, with unresolved D. V dropped 5 bases and J dropped 6 bases, with 6 bases sitting between them. This CDR3 comprises 10 residues. The germline V gene encodes CDR1 GTSNPN and CDR2 SVGIG (reference sequence). The CDR3 DNA sequence: TGTGCCTGGGGTCTGGATACGCAGTATTTT. The encoded protein is CAWGLDTQYF.

This chain links TRBV6-2 or TRBV6-3 with TRBJ2-6; D gene ambiguous. The CDR3 contains 17 residues. The germline V and J ends were trimmed by 2 bases and 1 base, with 12 bases remaining between them. CDR1 and CDR2 (germline): MNHEY, SVGEGT. The CDR3 protein is CASSYSEQGSGANVLTF. CDR3 coding DNA: TGTGCCAGCAGTTACAGTGAGCAAGGGTCTGGGGCCAACGTCCTGACTTTC.

The V gene is TRBV28, the J gene TRBJ2-3; D is ambiguous. Germline loops: CDR1 MDHEN, CDR2 SYDVKM. The length of the CDR3 is 14 residues. V was trimmed by 6 bases and J by 6 bases, leaving 16 bases between them. Written as DNA, the CDR3 is TGTGCCAGCAGCTCCGGTTCTAGGCCGGATACGCAGTATTTT. This encodes CASSSGSRPDTQYF. Looking up the rest from reference TRBV28 and TRBJ2-3 gives the full variable domain: DVKVTQSSRYLVKRTGEKVFLECVQDMDHENMFWYRQDPGLGLRLIYFSYDVKMKEKGDIPEGYSVSREKKERFSLILESASTNQTSMYLCASSSGSRPDTQYFGPGTRLTVL.

The chain links TRBV7-3 to TRBJ2-5; 9 bases map to TRBD1. The CDR3 spans 16 residues. Germline V CDR1 and CDR2: SGHTA, FQGTGA. V was clipped by 2 bases and J by 1 base; unmatched bases: 5. The chain's CDR3 is CASSLGGQGPQETQYF. DNA for the CDR3: TGTGCCAGCAGCTTAGGGGGACAGGGCCCCCAAGAGACCCAGTACTTC.

The chain links TRBV6-2 or TRBV6-3 to TRBJ2-1, with D hard to call. Looked up from germline, CDR1 is MNHEY and CDR2 is SVGEGT. The CDR3 loop spans 14 amino acids. The V gene lost 2 bases and the J gene lost 6 bases, with 11 bases spanning the gap. CDR3 sequence: CASSYGGDSNEQFF. CDR3 coding DNA: TGTGCCAGCAGTTACGGCGGAGATTCCAATGAGCAGTTCTTC.

The V call is TRBV4-2, the J call TRBJ2-1; tentatively, D is TRBD1 (5 bases). This CDR3 spans 13 amino acids. Trimming left V 4 bases short and J 6 bases short, with 10 bases between. Per the germline V gene, CDR1 is LGHNA and CDR2 is YNFKEQ. The CDR3 DNA reads as TGTGCCAGCAGCCTAAAAGGGGTCAATGAGCAGTTCTTC. Protein: CASSLKGVNEQFF.

The genes are TRBV3-1 (or the pseudogene TRBV3-2) and TRBJ2-1, with TRBD2 identical over 12 bases. The J segment lost 7 bases and the V segment lost 3 bases, leaving 10 bases of the junction unmatched. The CDR3 spans 17 residues. CDR1 is LGHDT and CDR2 is YNNKEL in the germline V gene (reference sequence). Here the CDR3 DNA reads TGTGCCAGCAGCCAGAATACCCCACTAGCGGGAGGTAATGAGCAGTTCTTC. Amino acids: CASSQNTPLAGGNEQFF.

The gene calls are TRBV24-1 and TRBJ2-5; possibly TRBD2 for D (5 bases). CDR1 is KGHDR, CDR2 SFDVKD, per germline. Deletions cut 4 bases from V and 6 bases from J, with 17 bases between. This CDR3 region has 15 residues. Here the CDR3 reads CATSDPRTRVKTQYF. The DNA for the CDR3 is TGTGCCACCAGTGACCCACGAACTAGGGTAAAGACCCAGTACTTC.

The CDR3 DNA follows: TGCGCCAGCAGCTTGGCCGCGGGACGGTACGAGCAGTACTTC. Translated, it gives CASSLAAGRYEQYF. The chain couples TRBV5-1 to TRBJ2-7; D perhaps matches TRBD2 (6 bases). CDR3 length equals 14 residues. CDR1 and CDR2 from the germline V gene are SGHRS and YFSETQ. Deletions cut 0 bases from V and 4 bases from J, with 11 bases between.

The V gene is TRBV10-3, the J gene TRBJ2-3, with 11 bases aligning to TRBD2. Trimming at V came to 5 bases and at J to 2 bases, leaving 6 bases not matched to a gene. This CDR3 has 16 amino acids. Germline assignment: CDR1 ENHRY and CDR2 SYGVKD. The CDR3 region is CAISPTSGSNTDTQYF. Here the CDR3 DNA reads TGTGCCATCAGTCCCACTAGCGGGAGTAACACAGATACGCAGTATTTT.

This clone has more than one count but fewer than ten. The chain employs TRBV7-2 and TRBJ2-7; 7 nucleotides line up with TRBD2. The J segment lost 1 base and the V segment lost 1 base, leaving 13 bases of the junction unmatched. CDR1 is SGHTA and CDR2 is FQGNSA in the germline V gene. The CDR3 is 18 amino acids. Here the CDR3 DNA reads TGTGCCAGCAGCTTAGTTGGGGTTGGGGGAGGGAAGTCCTACGAGCAGTACTTC. Translating it yields CASSLVGVGGGKSYEQYF.

The rearrangement joins TRBV13 to TRBJ2-3, with D tentatively TRBD2 (5 bases). From germline, CDR1 is PRHDT and CDR2 FYEKMQ (reference sequence). CDR3 length: 14 amino acids. V was trimmed by 8 bases and J by 1 base, leaving 13 bases between them. Here the CDR3 DNA reads TGTGCCAGCGCCGAGCTAGCCGGCACAGATACGCAGTATTTT. This translates into CASAELAGTDTQYF.

The chain is built from TRBV7-8 and TRBJ2-5; D is possibly TRBD2 (5 bases). This CDR3 is built from 12 residues. Trimming cost V 4 bases and J 5 bases, with 8 bases left between them. From germline, CDR1 is SGHVS and CDR2 FQNEAQ. CDR3 DNA: TGTGCCAGCAGCTCCCGGAGGGAGACCCAGTACTTC. This gives the protein CASSSRRETQYF.

V is TRBV7-2 and J is TRBJ2-1; TRBD1 agrees at 8 bases. From germline, CDR1 is SGHTA and CDR2 FQGNSA. J gave up 4 bases and V 6 bases, and 8 bases lay outside the gene matches. The CDR3 has 15 amino acids. The DNA of the CDR3 is TGTGCCAGCAGGCCCGCAGGGGGCGGGTACAATGAGCAGTTCTTC. Amino acid sequence: CASRPAGGGYNEQFF. Full variable domain (missing parts from reference TRBV7-2 and TRBJ2-1): GAGVSQSPSNKVTEKGKDVELRCDPISGHTALYWYRQSLGQGLEFLIYFQGNSAPDKSGLPSDRFSAERTGGSVSTLTIQRTQQEDSAVYLCASRPAGGGYNEQFFGPGTRLTVL.

In this sample, this clone turned up a few times. V is TRBV9 and J is TRBJ2-5, with D possibly matching TRBD1 (6 bases). The germline V gene has CDR1 SGDLS and CDR2 YYNGEE. V gave up 4 bases and J gave up 2 bases, with 12 bases separating them. The CDR3 totals 14 residues. CDR3: CASSSPDRQETQYF. The CDR3, as DNA: TGTGCCAGCAGCTCCCCAGACAGGCAAGAGACCCAGTACTTC. Filled out from reference TRBV9 and TRBJ2-5, the complete variable domain reads DSGVTQTPKHLITATGQRVTLRCSPRSGDLSVYWYQQSLDQGLQFLIQYYNGEERAKGNILERFSAQQFPDLHSELNLSSLELGDSALYFCASSSPDRQETQYFGPGTRLLVL.

The V call is TRBV7-2, the J call TRBJ2-3, with D perhaps matching TRBD1 (7 bases). This CDR3 has 14 amino acids. Trimming pared 10 bases from V and 4 bases from J, leaving 18 bases between. Germline CDR1 and CDR2: SGHTA and FQGNSA. The CDR3 coding sequence is TGTGCCATCAGGGGGGACGTGTTCCCAGATACGCAGTATTTT. Protein product: CAIRGDVFPDTQYF.

The chain is built from TRBV6-6 and TRBJ1-2, with D perhaps TRBD1 (6 bases). Trimming took 4 bases from V and 8 from J, leaving 17 bases between them. The CDR3 length is 14 residues. From germline, CDR1 is MNHNY and CDR2 SVGAGI (reference sequence). CDR3 protein: CASSSQAQGGGYTF. The CDR3 DNA follows: TGTGCCAGCAGTTCCCAGGCACAGGGAGGAGGCTACACCTTC.

The CDR3 region is CASSLGQSSYNEQFF. CDR3 coding DNA: TGTGCCAGCAGCCTAGGACAGAGCTCCTACAATGAGCAGTTCTTC. This chain links TRBV6-5 with TRBJ2-1; D is perhaps TRBD1 (6 bases). Trimming removed 6 bases at V and 0 bases at J, with 12 bases between. From germline, CDR1 is MNHEY and CDR2 SVGAGI. The CDR3 runs 15 residues.